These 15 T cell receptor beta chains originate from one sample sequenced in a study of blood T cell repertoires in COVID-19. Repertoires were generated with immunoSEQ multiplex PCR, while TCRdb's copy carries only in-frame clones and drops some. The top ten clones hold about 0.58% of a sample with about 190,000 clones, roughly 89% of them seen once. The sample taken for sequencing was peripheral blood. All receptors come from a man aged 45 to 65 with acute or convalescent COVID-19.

The DNA for the CDR3 is TGTGCCAGCTCACGACAGGGTTCCTCTGGGGCCAACGTCCTGACTTTC. This sequence encodes CASSRQGSSGANVLTF. The chain uses TRBV18 and TRBJ2-6; TRBD1 agrees at 7 bases. Germline assignment: CDR1 KGHSH and CDR2 LQKENI. Trimming removed 4 bases from V and 0 bases from J; junction bases left unmatched: 3. The CDR3 runs 16 residues.

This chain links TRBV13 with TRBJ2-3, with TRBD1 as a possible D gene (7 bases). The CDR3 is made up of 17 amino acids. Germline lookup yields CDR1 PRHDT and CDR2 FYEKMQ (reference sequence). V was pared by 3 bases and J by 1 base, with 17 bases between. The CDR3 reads CASSFRQGGRGTDTQYF. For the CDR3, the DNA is TGTGCCAGCAGCTTTCGCCAGGGGGGTCGGGGCACAGATACGCAGTATTTT.

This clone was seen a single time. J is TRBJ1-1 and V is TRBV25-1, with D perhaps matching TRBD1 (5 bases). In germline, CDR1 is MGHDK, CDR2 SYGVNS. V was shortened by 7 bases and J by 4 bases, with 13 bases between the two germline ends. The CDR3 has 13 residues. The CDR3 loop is CASTPGGTTEAFF. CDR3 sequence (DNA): TGTGCCAGCACGCCCGGAGGGACCACTGAAGCTTTCTTT.

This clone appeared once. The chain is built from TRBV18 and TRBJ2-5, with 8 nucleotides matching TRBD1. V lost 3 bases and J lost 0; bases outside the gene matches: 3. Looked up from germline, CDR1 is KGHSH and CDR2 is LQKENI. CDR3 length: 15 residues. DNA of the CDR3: TGTGCCAGCTCACCGACAGGGGAGGACCAAGAGACCCAGTACTTC. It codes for CASSPTGEDQETQYF.

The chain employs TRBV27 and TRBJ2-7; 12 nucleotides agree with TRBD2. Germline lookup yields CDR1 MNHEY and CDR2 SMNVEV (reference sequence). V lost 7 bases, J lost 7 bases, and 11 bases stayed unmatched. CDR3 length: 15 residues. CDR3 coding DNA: TGTGCCAGCACCGACGGGACTAGCGGGTTTAGGGAGCAGTACTTC. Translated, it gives CASTDGTSGFREQYF.

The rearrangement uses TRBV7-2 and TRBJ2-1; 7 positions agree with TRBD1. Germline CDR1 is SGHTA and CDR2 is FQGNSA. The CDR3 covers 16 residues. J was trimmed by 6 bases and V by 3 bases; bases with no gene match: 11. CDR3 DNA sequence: TGTGCCAGCAGCTTCCAAGGGGGCGCCTTCTTCAATGAGCAGTTCTTC. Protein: CASSFQGGAFFNEQFF.

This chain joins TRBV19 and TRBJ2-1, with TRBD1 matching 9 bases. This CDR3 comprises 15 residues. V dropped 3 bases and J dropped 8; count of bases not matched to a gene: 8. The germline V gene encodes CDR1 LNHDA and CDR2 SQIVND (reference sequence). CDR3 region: CASSIGTGWGDEQFF. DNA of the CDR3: TGTGCCAGTAGTATTGGGACAGGGTGGGGCGATGAGCAGTTCTTC.

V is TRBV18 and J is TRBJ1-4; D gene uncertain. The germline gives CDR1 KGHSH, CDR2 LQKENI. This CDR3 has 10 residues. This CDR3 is CDRDQEKLFF. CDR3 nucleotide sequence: TGTGACAGAGATCAGGAAAAACTGTTTTTT.

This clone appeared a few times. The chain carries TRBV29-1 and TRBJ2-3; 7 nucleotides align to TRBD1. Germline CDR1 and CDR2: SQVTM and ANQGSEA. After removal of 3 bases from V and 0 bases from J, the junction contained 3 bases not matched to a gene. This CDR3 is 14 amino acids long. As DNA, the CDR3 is TGCAGCGTTGAGGTCAGGGGGAGCACAGATACGCAGTATTTT. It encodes CSVEVRGSTDTQYF.

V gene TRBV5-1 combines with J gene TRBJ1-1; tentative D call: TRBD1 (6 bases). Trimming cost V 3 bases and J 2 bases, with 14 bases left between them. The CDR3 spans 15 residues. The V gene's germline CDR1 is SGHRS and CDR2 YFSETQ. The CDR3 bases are TGCGCCAGCAGCTACAACAGGGATCTAAACACTGAAGCTTTCTTT. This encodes CASSYNRDLNTEAFF.

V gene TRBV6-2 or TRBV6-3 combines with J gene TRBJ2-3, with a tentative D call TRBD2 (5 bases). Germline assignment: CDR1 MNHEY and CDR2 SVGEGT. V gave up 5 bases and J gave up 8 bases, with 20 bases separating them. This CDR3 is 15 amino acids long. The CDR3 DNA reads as TGTGCCAGCAGTCTATACGGCGGCGCTGCGGGTACGCAGTATTTT. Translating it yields CASSLYGGAAGTQYF.

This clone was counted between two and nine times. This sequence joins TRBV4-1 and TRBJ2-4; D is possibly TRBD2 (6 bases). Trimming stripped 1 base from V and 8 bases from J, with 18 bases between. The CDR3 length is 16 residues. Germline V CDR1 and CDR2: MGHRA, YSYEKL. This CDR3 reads CASSQGWFGGKDIQYF. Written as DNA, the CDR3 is TGCGCCAGCAGCCAAGGGTGGTTTGGCGGGAAGGACATTCAGTACTTC.

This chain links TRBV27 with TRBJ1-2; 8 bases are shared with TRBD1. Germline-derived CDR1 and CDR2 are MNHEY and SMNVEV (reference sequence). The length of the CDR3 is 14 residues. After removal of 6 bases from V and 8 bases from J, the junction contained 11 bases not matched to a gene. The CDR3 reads CASRPTGGKWGYTF. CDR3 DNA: TGTGCCAGCAGACCTACAGGGGGTAAATGGGGCTACACCTTC.

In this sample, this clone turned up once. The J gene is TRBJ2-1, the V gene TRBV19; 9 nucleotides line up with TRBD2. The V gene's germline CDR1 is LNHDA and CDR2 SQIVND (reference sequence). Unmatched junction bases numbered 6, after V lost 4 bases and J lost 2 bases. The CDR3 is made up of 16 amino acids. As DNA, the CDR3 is TGTGCCAGTAGTAACCTCCTAGCGGGAACCTACAATGAGCAGTTCTTC. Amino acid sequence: CASSNLLAGTYNEQFF.

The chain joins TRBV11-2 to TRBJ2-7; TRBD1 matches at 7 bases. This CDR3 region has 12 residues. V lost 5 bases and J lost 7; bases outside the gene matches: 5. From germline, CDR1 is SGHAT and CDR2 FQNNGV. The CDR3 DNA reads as TGTGCCAGCAGCCTTGACAGGGTGGAGCAGTACTTC. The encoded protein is CASSLDRVEQYF.